The clone carrying this T cell receptor beta chain appeared many times. The sample is drawn from a study of cytomegalovirus exposure and HLA in healthy donors. PCR was performed using 60 Vbeta and 13 Jbeta primers. Some clones are missing from TCRdb's copy, which holds only in-frame ones; the method was immunoSEQ multiplex PCR. The data hold more than 80,000 clones, with around 80% observed a single time. Germline CDR1 is MNHNS and CDR2 is SASEGT. The CDR3 runs to 14 residues. The ends were cut back, 2 bases at V and 6 bases at J, with 10 bases in the middle. The sequencing input was PBMCs. This receptor was obtained from a man in his 60s in good health and CMV-seronegative. The rearrangement links TRBV6-1 to TRBJ2-2; TRBD1 is a possible D gene (5 bases). The CDR3 spells CASSENWGPGELFF. In nucleotides, the CDR3 is TGTGCCAGCAGTGAAAACTGGGGCCCCGGGGAGCTGTTTTTT.